One sample yielded the 32 T cell receptor beta chains listed below, sequenced in a study of breast tumors, draining lymph nodes, adjacent tissues. Axillary draining lymph nodes of breast cancer patients supplied the node samples. TCRdb used MiXCR to reprocess the multiplex PCR reads, holding one entry per CDR3 protein. The data contain 100,000 to 150,000 distinct CDR3 sequences, more than 20% of them singletons. Input material: axillary lymph node tissue. These receptors were taken from a female donor with breast cancer. Some clones in this sample may be carry-over from other donors' samples.

This clonotype was counted many times. J is TRBJ2-7 and V is TRBV20-1, with 10 bases lining up with TRBD2. Looked up from germline, CDR1 is DFQATT and CDR2 is SNEGSKA (reference sequence). CDR3 size: 13 residues. V dropped 7 bases and J dropped 5; count of bases not matched to a gene: 8. In nucleotides, the CDR3 is TGCAGTGTCAGGGGCCTAGCGGGAGACGAGCAGTACTTC. This gives the protein CSVRGLAGDEQYF.

This clonotype was observed a handful of times. CDR3 DNA: TGTGCCAGCAGTGAAGCGGGCACCTACGAGCAGTACTTC. The encoded protein is CASSEAGTYEQYF. The chain links TRBV25-1 to TRBJ2-7, with D perhaps matching TRBD2 (5 bases). This CDR3 region has 13 residues. CDR1 and CDR2 from the germline V gene are MGHDK and SYGVNS. The V and J ends lost 2 bases and 2 bases respectively, with 7 bases between them.

Regarding this clonotype: This clone may be a read error of a much larger clone one base away. The V gene is TRBV6-5, the J gene TRBJ1-4; D ambiguous. Trimming took 1 base from V and 7 from J, leaving 13 bases between them. In germline, CDR1 is MNHEY, CDR2 SVGAGI. The CDR3 contains 15 residues. Written as DNA, the CDR3 is TGTGCCAGCAGTTACTTCCAGACAAGGAGTGAAAAACTGTTTTTT. Encoded protein: CASSYFQTRSEKLFF.

This clonotype was counted many times. The gene calls are TRBV12-3 or TRBV12-4 and TRBJ2-5, with TRBD2 matching over 9 bases. V was clipped by 6 bases and J by 5 bases; unmatched bases: 7. The CDR3 contains 14 residues. Written as DNA, the CDR3 is TGTGCCAGCAGCCGTAGCGGGAGAGGGGAGACCCAGTACTTC. Its protein is CASSRSGRGETQYF.

This clonotype was counted between two and nine times. A junction boundary mismatches the germline segment, possibly from a read error. V is TRBV2 and J is TRBJ2-1; 9 bases align to TRBD1. This CDR3 is built from 16 residues. Germline values: CDR1 SNHLY, CDR2 FYNNEI. CDR3 nucleotide sequence: TGTGCCAGCAGTGAAAATACAGGACAGGGGACCGATGAGCTGTTCTTC. Protein: CASSENTGQGTDELFF.

This clonotype was counted a few times. The V call is TRBV5-6, the J call TRBJ2-5; 7 bases are a match to TRBD1. CDR3 length: 15 amino acids. Trimming removed 2 bases from V and 4 bases from J; junction bases left unmatched: 8. CDR1 and CDR2 from the germline V gene are SGHDT and YYEEEE. This chain's CDR3 is CASSFDRVRGETQYF. CDR3 in DNA: TGTGCCAGCAGCTTCGACAGGGTACGAGGAGAGACCCAGTACTTC.

This clonotype has ten or more counts. The chain links TRBV5-1 to TRBJ2-1; 8 bases fit TRBD2. CDR3 length equals 15 residues. Germline-derived CDR1 and CDR2 are SGHRS and YFSETQ. Losses at the gene ends were 2 bases for V and 3 bases for J; bases not matched to a gene: 4. The CDR3 region is CASSFGAGVYNEQFF. DNA of the CDR3: TGCGCCAGCAGCTTTGGAGCGGGAGTCTACAATGAGCAGTTCTTC. Complete variable domain (other parts from reference TRBV5-1 and TRBJ2-1): KAGVTQTPRYLIKTRGQQVTLSCSPISGHRSVSWYQQTPGQGLQFLFEYFSETQRNKGNFPGRFSGRQFSNSRSEMNVSTLELGDSALYLCASSFGAGVYNEQFFGPGTRLTVL.

This clonotype was seen many times. CDR3: CASGSPGRLNTGELFF. CDR3 bases: TGTGCTAGTGGTTCTCCGGGACGGCTTAACACCGGGGAGCTGTTTTTT. The gene calls are TRBV12-5 and TRBJ2-2; the D gene could be TRBD1 or TRBD2 (5 bases each). Trimming left V 4 bases short and J 2 bases short, with 14 bases between. The CDR3 totals 16 residues. The germline gives CDR1 LGHNT, CDR2 FRNRAP.

This clonotype was found many times. The chain uses TRBV19 and TRBJ2-7, with TRBD2 matching over 11 bases. V lost 6 bases to trimming and J lost 1 base; unmatched junction nucleotides: 2. Germline-derived CDR1 and CDR2 are LNHDA and SQIVND (reference sequence). The CDR3 is made up of 14 amino acids. CDR3 loop: CASSRLAGSYEQYF. Here the CDR3 DNA reads TGTGCCAGTAGCCGACTAGCGGGATCCTACGAGCAGTACTTC.

In its sample, this clonotype was seen many times. The rearrangement links TRBV12-3 or TRBV12-4 to TRBJ2-3; maybe TRBD2 (5 bases). This CDR3 region has 13 residues. Trimming stripped 7 bases from V and 0 bases from J, with 8 bases between. CDR3 loop: CASNRGSTDTQYF. The CDR3 nucleotides read TGTGCCAGCAATCGCGGGAGCACAGATACGCAGTATTTT.

This clonotype was observed at least ten times. This chain connects TRBV11-3 to TRBJ2-3; D gene unclear. The CDR3 sequence is 15 residues long. CDR1 is SGHNT, CDR2 YENEEA, per germline. Between the trimmed V and J ends, which lost 0 bases and 0 bases, there was a span of 7 bases. CDR3 region: CASSLESGSTDTQYF. The CDR3 DNA reads as TGTGCCAGCAGCTTAGAATCCGGTAGCACAGATACGCAGTATTTT.

This clonotype was detected many times. This rearrangement joins TRBV4-1 to TRBJ2-7, with TRBD1 identical over 9 bases. The germline V gene encodes CDR1 MGHRA and CDR2 YSYEKL. V gave up 1 base and J gave up 2 bases; unmatched junction bases: 3. This CDR3 region has 15 residues. As DNA, the CDR3 is TGCGCCAGCAGCCAAGGGGGACAGGGCGCCTACGAGCAGTACTTC. The encoded protein is CASSQGGQGAYEQYF.

As to this clonotype: This may come from a read error, since a much larger clone is one base off. This CDR3 fails to terminate in the conserved phenylalanine or tryptophan, so it likely reflects a read error. The CDR3 loop reads CASSLVGRQLISYNEQFL. CDR3 in DNA: TGTGCCAGCAGCTTGGTAGGGCGGCAGCTAATATCCTACAATGAGCAGTTCCTC. The rearrangement links TRBV5-5 to TRBJ2-1, with D hard to call. Germline V lookup: CDR1 SGHKS, CDR2 YYEKEE (reference sequence). Trimming pared 0 bases from V and 1 base from J, leaving 17 bases between. This CDR3 spans 18 amino acids.

This clonotype appeared once. This may be a read error, as it is one base from a much larger clone. The chain couples TRBV20-1 to TRBJ2-7, with D possibly being TRBD2 (5 bases). Germline-derived CDR1 and CDR2 are DFQATT and SNEGSKA (reference sequence). The V and J ends lost 0 bases and 2 bases respectively, with 14 bases between them. The CDR3 sequence is 15 residues long. In DNA, the CDR3 is TGCAGTGCTAGAGATTCTCGCGGGTTTACCTACGAGCAGTACTTC. Protein product: CSARDSRGFTYEQYF.

This chain links TRBV28 with TRBJ2-1, with D perhaps matching TRBD1 (5 bases). Trimming pared 7 bases from V and 3 bases from J, leaving 13 bases between. The CDR3 sequence is 14 residues long. CDR1 is MDHEN, CDR2 SYDVKM, per germline. The CDR3 protein is CASNSYRFYNEQFF. The CDR3, as DNA: TGTGCCAGCAATTCCTACAGGTTCTACAATGAGCAGTTCTTC.

Notes on this clonotype: Being one base from a much bigger clone, this may be a read error. The chain is built from TRBV19 and TRBJ2-7; D is perhaps TRBD1 or TRBD2 (5 bases each). This CDR3 spans 13 amino acids. Per germline, CDR1 LNHDA and CDR2 SQIVND (reference sequence). The CDR3: CASSPGPFYGQYF. DNA of the CDR3: TGTGCCAGTAGTCCGGGACCCTTCTACGGGCAGTACTTC.

This clonotype was recorded only once. The junction shows a germline mismatch at one end, possibly a read error. The gene calls are TRBV7-9 and TRBJ2-2, with TRBD2 as a possible D gene (6 bases). The CDR3 loop spans 16 amino acids. Germline V gene sequence: CDR1 SEHNR, CDR2 FQNEAQ (reference sequence). CDR3 DNA sequence: TGTGCCAGCAGCTTCCGTAGACTGGGACCCACCGGGGGGCTGTTTTTT. It yields the protein CASSFRRLGPTGGLFF.

The rearrangement uses TRBV18 and TRBJ2-2; TRBD2 matches at 12 bases. There are 17 residues in the CDR3. The V gene end was trimmed by 3 bases and the J gene end by 2 bases; junction bases not matched to a gene: 4. Looked up from germline, CDR1 is KGHSH and CDR2 is LQKENI. The DNA for the CDR3 is TGTGCCAGCTCACCCCTAGCGGGAGGGACTAACACCGGGGAGCTGTTTTTT. Translation gives CASSPLAGGTNTGELFF.

On this clonotype: Since a much larger clone is just one base distant, this may be a read error. The V and J genes are TRBV2 and TRBJ2-3; D is perhaps TRBD2 (6 bases). Germline V gene sequence: CDR1 SNHLY, CDR2 FYNNEI. V lost 7 bases and J lost 4, with 15 bases in between. This CDR3 comprises 14 residues. The chain's CDR3 is CASKPGLSADTQYF. Written as DNA, the CDR3 is TGTGCCAGCAAGCCGGGACTCAGCGCAGATACGCAGTATTTT.

The V and J genes are TRBV19 and TRBJ1-5; D gene unclear. The V end was cut by 5 bases, the J end by 6 bases, with 11 bases between. The length of the CDR3 is 13 residues. Germline CDR1 LNHDA, CDR2 SQIVND (reference sequence). The CDR3 sequence is CASSPEAGQPQHF. In DNA, the CDR3 is TGTGCCAGTAGTCCCGAGGCGGGTCAGCCCCAGCATTTT.

To note about this clonotype: Just one base apart from a much larger clone, this may be a read error. V and J are TRBV12-3 or TRBV12-4 and TRBJ2-3; tentatively, D is TRBD1 (6 bases). This CDR3 region has 15 residues. The CDR3 here is CASSLEGVGTVTQYF. The CDR3 nucleotides are TGTGCCAGCAGTTTAGAGGGGGTCGGCACAGTTACGCAGTATTTT.

This clonotype showed up many times. V and J are TRBV2 and TRBJ2-7; D uncertain. The V gene lost 5 bases and the J gene lost 2 bases, with 16 bases spanning the gap. The CDR3 has 15 amino acids. Germline assignment: CDR1 SNHLY and CDR2 FYNNEI. The CDR3 DNA is TGTGCCAGCAGTTCGGCTGACAAGGTAGCCTACGAGCAGTACTTC. This gives the protein CASSSADKVAYEQYF.

This clonotype was detected ten times or more. This chain connects TRBV2 to TRBJ2-3, with D maybe TRBD1 (6 bases). The CDR3 extends over 15 amino acids. V shed 6 bases and J shed 2 bases, with 15 bases lying between them. Germline V gene sequence: CDR1 SNHLY, CDR2 FYNNEI. CDR3 DNA sequence: TGTGCCAGCAGGATGACCAGGGGCACCACAGATACGCAGTATTTT. This gives the protein CASRMTRGTTDTQYF.

This clonotype showed up many times. The chain carries TRBV5-8 and TRBJ2-3; either TRBD1 or TRBD2 may fit D (7 bases each). The CDR3 loop spans 16 amino acids. Deletions cut 4 bases from V and 2 bases from J, with 17 bases between. Looked up from germline, CDR1 is SGHTS and CDR2 is YDEGEE. CDR3 amino acids: CASSPGRGPDTDTQYF. DNA of the CDR3: TGTGCCAGCAGCCCAGGGAGGGGGCCAGACACAGATACGCAGTATTTT.

Worth noting for this clonotype: A much larger clone sits a single nucleotide away, making a read error possible. This chain joins TRBV3-1 and TRBJ2-7; 10 positions match TRBD1. CDR3 length: 14 amino acids. J gave up 6 bases and V 8 bases, and 10 bases lay outside the gene matches. Germline V gene data show CDR1 as LGHDT and CDR2 as YNNKEL (reference sequence). CDR3 sequence (DNA): TGTGCCAGCGGCCTATCATGGACAGGGGGCGAGCAGTACTTC. Translating gives CASGLSWTGGEQYF.

On this clonotype: This CDR3 is missing its conserved last phenylalanine or tryptophan, likely due to a read error. The chain employs TRBV28 and TRBJ2-2; D unclear. CDR3 size: 14 residues. Germline CDR1 MDHEN, CDR2 SYDVKM. The V end lost 2 bases, the J end lost 1 base, and 5 bases lay between the germline ends. The CDR3 region has the DNA TGTGCCAGCAGTTTACAACGGAACACCGGGGAGCTGTTTCTT. This sequence encodes CASSLQRNTGELFL.

This clonotype appeared many times. The V and J genes are TRBV15 and TRBJ2-3, with 14 bases matching TRBD2. Germline V CDR1 and CDR2: LNHNV, YYDKDF (reference sequence). The junction had 4 bases not matched to a gene; V was cut back by 8 bases and J by 6 bases. This CDR3 region has 14 residues. The CDR3 spells CATGLAGGPDTQYF. CDR3 DNA: TGTGCCACCGGACTAGCGGGAGGACCGGATACGCAGTATTTT.

The chain carries TRBV18 and TRBJ2-1; 8 bases line up with TRBD1. V shed 3 bases and J 0 bases; nucleotides not matched to a gene: 4. The CDR3 covers 16 residues. CDR1 is KGHSH and CDR2 is LQKENI in the germline V gene. CDR3 coding DNA: TGTGCCAGCTCACCCATTACAGGGGGCTCCTACAATGAGCAGTTCTTC. Translated, it gives CASSPITGGSYNEQFF.

This clonotype was counted at least ten times. V and J are TRBV12-3 or TRBV12-4 and TRBJ2-2; TRBD2 might be the D (5 bases). V lost 8 bases and J 2 bases, leaving 9 bases between the germline ends. This CDR3 is 13 amino acids long. CDR3 region: CASSGKNTGELFF. As DNA, the CDR3 is TGTGCCAGCTCGGGGAAAAACACCGGGGAGCTGTTTTTT.

This clonotype was seen ten or more times. V gene TRBV6-5 combines with J gene TRBJ2-3, with a weak D call TRBD2 (6 bases). V lost 4 bases to trimming and J lost 2 bases, with 13 bases between them. This CDR3 is built from 15 residues. CDR1 is MNHEY and CDR2 is SVGAGI in the germline V gene. CDR3 sequence reads: CASSSPRGATDTQYF. The CDR3 nucleotides are TGTGCCAGCAGTTCCCCCCGCGGGGCCACAGATACGCAGTATTTT.

This clonotype was recorded once. One end of the junction does not line up with germline, which may come from a read error. The chain uses TRBV6-1 and TRBJ2-6, with D maybe TRBD1 (5 bases). CDR3 length equals 14 residues. Looked up from germline, CDR1 is MNHNS and CDR2 is SASEGT. The CDR3 here is CASSAVSGANVQTF. The DNA of the CDR3 is TGTGCCAGCAGTGCAGTCTCTGGGGCCAACGTCCAGACTTTC.

This chain links TRBV11-1 with TRBJ2-2; perhaps D is TRBD1 or TRBD2 (6 bases each). V dropped 5 bases and J dropped 0 bases, with 16 bases sitting between them. The CDR3 has 17 amino acids. The germline V gene encodes CDR1 SGHAT and CDR2 FQDESV (reference sequence). As DNA, the CDR3 is TGTGCCAGCAGCGGCGGGGCGGGGACAACGAACACCGGGGAGCTGTTTTTT. Its translation is CASSGGAGTTNTGELFF.